Below are 12 T cell receptor beta chains sequenced from a single sample in a study of neurological immune-mediated disorders. A single record per CDR3 protein comes from TCRdb applying MiXCR to the 5' RACE reads. This table has about 27,000 distinct CDR3 sequences, under 25% appearing once. Sequenced material: PBMCs. The origin of the receptors is an older woman in good health.

This clonotype was seen ten or more times. The chain couples TRBV20-1 to TRBJ2-5; D could derive from TRBD1 or TRBD2 (7 bases each). The ends were cut back, 6 bases at V and 5 bases at J, with 16 bases in the middle. Per germline, CDR1 DFQATT and CDR2 SNEGSKA (reference sequence). The CDR3 spans 13 residues. The CDR3 coding sequence is TGCAGTGCGCAGGGGGGGGGCTGGGAGACCCAGTACTTC. It specifies CSAQGGGWETQYF.

Ten or more counts support this clonotype. The chain joins TRBV20-1 to TRBJ2-1; 10 nucleotides agree with TRBD2. The CDR3 sequence is 19 residues long. The V gene's germline CDR1 is DFQATT and CDR2 SNEGSKA (reference sequence). Losses at the gene ends were 1 base for V and 7 bases for J; bases not matched to a gene: 19. The CDR3 loop is CSARAREAGGPVGRNEQFF. The CDR3 DNA reads TGCAGTGCTAGAGCCCGGGAAGCGGGAGGGCCGGTAGGTAGGAATGAGCAGTTCTTC.

In regard to this clonotype: The junction departs from germline at one end; a sequencing error may be responsible. The chain carries TRBV5-1 and TRBJ2-7; 11 bases line up with TRBD2. Germline assignment: CDR1 SGHRS and CDR2 YFSETQ. This CDR3 region has 16 residues. The CDR3 is CANSLEGLAGGGEQYF. For the CDR3, the DNA is TGCGCCAACAGCTTGGAGGGGCTAGCGGGAGGCGGGGAGCAGTACTTC.

Remarks on this clonotype: A much larger clone differs by one base, so this may be a read error. The rearrangement links TRBV5-1 to TRBJ2-5; D perhaps matches TRBD2 (6 bases). The CDR3 is 16 amino acids. Trimming cost V 0 bases and J 5 bases, with 17 bases left between them. CDR1 is SGHRS and CDR2 is YFSETQ in the germline V gene. In DNA form, the CDR3 reads TGCGCCAGCAGCTTGGAGAGTGGAGGGCCGGGGGAGACCCAGTACTTC. Its protein is CASSLESGGPGETQYF.

There are many counts of this clonotype. The rearrangement links TRBV7-2 to TRBJ1-5; D is unresolved. CDR1 is SGHTA and CDR2 is FQGNSA in the germline V gene. The CDR3 length is 11 residues. V was clipped by 8 bases and J by 6 bases, with 8 bases between them. The CDR3 DNA reads as TGTGCCAGCGGCACGGGTCAGCCCCAGCATTTT. It yields the protein CASGTGQPQHF. Supplemented by reference TRBV7-2 and TRBJ1-5, the full variable domain reads GAGVSQSPSNKVTEKGKDVELRCDPISGHTALYWYRQSLGQGLEFLIYFQGNSAPDKSGLPSDRFSAERTGGSVSTLTIQRTQQEDSAVYLCASGTGQPQHFGDGTRLSIL.

The chain employs TRBV12-3 or TRBV12-4 and TRBJ1-1, with TRBD1 as a possible D gene (6 bases). The CDR3 length is 13 residues. The V end lost 7 bases, the J end lost 1 base, and 10 bases lay between the germline ends. The CDR3 bases are TGTGCCAGCAAGGTCAGGGGGAACACTGAAGCTTTCTTT. This encodes CASKVRGNTEAFF.

This clonotype was recorded many times. V is TRBV6-6 and J is TRBJ2-7; D may correspond to TRBD1 or TRBD2 (7 bases each). Trimming left V 2 bases short and J 5 bases short, with 16 bases between. This CDR3 is 15 amino acids long. The germline V gene encodes CDR1 MNHNY and CDR2 SVGAGI (reference sequence). This chain's CDR3 is CASSYGRGRDDEQYF. Written as DNA, the CDR3 is TGTGCCAGCAGTTACGGGAGGGGGCGCGATGACGAGCAGTACTTC.

Ten or more counts support this clonotype. The chain has TRBV7-9 and TRBJ1-6, with 11 bases aligning to TRBD1. Unmatched junction bases numbered 8, after V lost 4 bases and J lost 9 bases. The V gene's germline CDR1 is SEHNR and CDR2 FQNEAQ (reference sequence). CDR3 length equals 16 residues. In DNA form, the CDR3 reads TGTGCCAGCAGCTCCGCTAGGGACAGGGGGGGTTCACCCCTCCACTTT. It translates to CASSSARDRGGSPLHF.

The chain couples TRBV7-6 to TRBJ2-5; D possibly corresponds to TRBD2 (5 bases). The CDR3 totals 12 residues. Germline values: CDR1 SGHVS, CDR2 FNYEAQ. V gave up 6 bases and J gave up 3 bases, with 8 bases separating them. The CDR3 region is CASRTIKETQYF. The CDR3 DNA follows: TGTGCCAGCAGGACTATCAAAGAGACCCAGTACTTC.

This clonotype has ten or more counts. CDR3 in amino acids: CAISESAGGVQPQHF. DNA for the CDR3: TGTGCCATCAGTGAGTCGGCGGGGGGGGTCCAGCCCCAGCATTTT. V and J are TRBV10-3 and TRBJ1-5; the D gene is possibly TRBD1 (5 bases). The CDR3 loop spans 15 amino acids. The V and J ends lost 0 bases and 7 bases respectively, with 13 bases between them. Germline CDR1 reads ENHRY; CDR2 reads SYGVKD.

In its sample, this clonotype ranks as medium-sized. The rearrangement links TRBV10-2 to TRBJ1-1; D gene ambiguous. V shed 0 bases and J shed 3 bases, with 14 bases lying between them. The CDR3 contains 16 residues. Per the germline V gene, CDR1 is WSHSY and CDR2 is SAAADI. CDR3: CASSESEKKGYTEAFF. DNA of the CDR3: TGCGCCAGCAGTGAGTCGGAAAAAAAGGGTTACACTGAAGCTTTCTTT.

This clonotype was counted at least ten times. This sequence joins TRBV5-1 and TRBJ1-1, with 7 nucleotides matching TRBD1. CDR1 and CDR2 from the germline V gene are SGHRS and YFSETQ. CDR3 length: 17 residues. The V and J ends lost 4 bases and 2 bases, in that order; junction bases with no gene match: 14. The CDR3 bases are TGCGCCAGCAGCAGCTTACCCGGTACAGGGGATAACACTGAAGCTTTCTTT. It specifies CASSSLPGTGDNTEAFF.